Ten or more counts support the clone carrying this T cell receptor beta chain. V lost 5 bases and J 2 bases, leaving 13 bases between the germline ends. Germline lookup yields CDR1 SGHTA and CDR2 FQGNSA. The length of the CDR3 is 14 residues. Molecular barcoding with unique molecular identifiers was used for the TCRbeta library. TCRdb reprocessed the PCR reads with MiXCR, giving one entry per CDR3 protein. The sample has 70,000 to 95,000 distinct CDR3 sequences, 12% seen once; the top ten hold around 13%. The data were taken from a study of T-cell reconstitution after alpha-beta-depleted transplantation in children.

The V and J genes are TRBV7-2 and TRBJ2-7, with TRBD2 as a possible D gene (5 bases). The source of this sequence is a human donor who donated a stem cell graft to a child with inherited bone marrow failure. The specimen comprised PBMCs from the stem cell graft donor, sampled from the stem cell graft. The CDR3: CASSQQPGAYEQYF. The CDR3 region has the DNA TGTGCCAGCAGCCAACAGCCCGGGGCCTACGAGCAGTACTTC.